The clone carrying this T cell receptor beta chain showed up just once. This entry comes from a study of blood T cell repertoires in COVID-19. Trimming cost V 9 bases and J 5 bases; bases outside gene matches: 4. The CDR3 totals 13 residues. Germline CDR1 KGHDR, CDR2 SFDVKD. Sequenced by immunoSEQ multiplex PCR; TCRdb stores in-frame clones only, minus some. The data hold 100,000 to 150,000 clones, with about 85% observed a single time. The sequenced sample was peripheral blood. The chain uses TRBV24-1 and TRBJ2-1; 9 bases agree with TRBD1. The TCR sequence derives from a middle-aged man with active or convalescent COVID-19. The CDR3 loop reads CATQGQGNNEQFF. The CDR3, as DNA: TGTGCCACCCAAGGACAGGGGAACAATGAGCAGTTCTTC.